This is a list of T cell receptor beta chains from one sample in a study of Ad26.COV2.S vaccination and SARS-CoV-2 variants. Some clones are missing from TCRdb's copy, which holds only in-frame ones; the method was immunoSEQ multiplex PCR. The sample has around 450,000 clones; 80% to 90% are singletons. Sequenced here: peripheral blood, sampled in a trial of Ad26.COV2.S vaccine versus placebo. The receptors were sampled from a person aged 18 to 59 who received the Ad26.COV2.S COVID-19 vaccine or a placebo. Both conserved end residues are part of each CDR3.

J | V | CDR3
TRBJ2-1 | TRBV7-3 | CASSLNPSFVSGGAAEQFF
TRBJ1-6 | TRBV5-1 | CASSQYGVLNNSPLHF
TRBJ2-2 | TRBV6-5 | CASSYGGTGGELFF
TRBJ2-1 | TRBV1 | CTSSPRPPDSRAMDEQFF
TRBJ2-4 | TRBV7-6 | CASSLGPGGDAKNIQYF
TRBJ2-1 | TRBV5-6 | CASSLEVFGEQFF
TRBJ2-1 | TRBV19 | CASSISKSSYNEQFF
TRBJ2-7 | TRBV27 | CASSLTTGPYEQYF
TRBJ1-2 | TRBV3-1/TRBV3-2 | CASSPRTVSYGYTF
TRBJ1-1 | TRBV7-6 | CASSLGGGNTEAFF
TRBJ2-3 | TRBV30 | CAWSYSYGGGHTDTQYF
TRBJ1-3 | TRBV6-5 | CASSFRTGAGNTIYF
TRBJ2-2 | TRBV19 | CASQSSGTGPTGELFF
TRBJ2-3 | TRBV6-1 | CASSEWGGADTQYF
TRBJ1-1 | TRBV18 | CASSQGHLNTEAFF
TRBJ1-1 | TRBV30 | CAWVSLNTEAFF
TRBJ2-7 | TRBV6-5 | CASSFRDRYEQYF
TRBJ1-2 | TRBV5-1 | CASSLGTGRSFHGYTF
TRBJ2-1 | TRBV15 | CATSRDDPYNEQFF
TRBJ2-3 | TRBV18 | CASSPMVEHTQYF
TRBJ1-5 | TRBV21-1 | CASSKVGDGNQPQHF
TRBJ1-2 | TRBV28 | CASSQPYGYTF
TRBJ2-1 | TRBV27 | CASSPLPGRGAYNEQFF
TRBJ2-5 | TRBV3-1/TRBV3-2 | CASKGQMRETQYF
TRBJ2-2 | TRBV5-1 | CASSLGMGNTGELFF
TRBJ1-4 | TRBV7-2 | CASSSTPGQSNEKLFF
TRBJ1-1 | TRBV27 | CASSLSLGQGDEAFF
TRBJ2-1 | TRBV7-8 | CASSLDNPNSESPYNEQFF
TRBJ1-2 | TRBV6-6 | CASSYGQNNYGYTF
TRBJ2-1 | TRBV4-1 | CASSLTRGSRDNEQFF
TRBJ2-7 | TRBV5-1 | CASSKEGQGAGEQYF
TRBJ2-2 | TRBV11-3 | CASSFIFTGELFF
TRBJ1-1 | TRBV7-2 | CASSLVQVGQNTEAFF
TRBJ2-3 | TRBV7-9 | CASSKAGQGWEDTQYF
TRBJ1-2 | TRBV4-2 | CASSQERQGARGYTF
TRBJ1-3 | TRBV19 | CASIGNTIYF
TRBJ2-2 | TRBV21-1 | CASSQRGAGTGELFF
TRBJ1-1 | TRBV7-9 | CASSLTDVNIQNTEAFF
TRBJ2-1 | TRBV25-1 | CASKDRAHEQFF
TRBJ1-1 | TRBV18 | CASSVGAGSLGEAFF
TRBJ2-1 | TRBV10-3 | CAISNGNYNEQFF
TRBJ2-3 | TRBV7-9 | CASSLWQGRTDTQYF
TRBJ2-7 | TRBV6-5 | CATSTGTYEQYF
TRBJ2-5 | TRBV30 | CAWGRIQETQYF
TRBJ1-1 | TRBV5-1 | CASSGSTGGGRAFF
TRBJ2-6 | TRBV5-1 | CASSFQIGTAGANVLTF
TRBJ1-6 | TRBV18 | CASSPESLASPLHF
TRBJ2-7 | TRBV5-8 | CASSVDRAADEQYF
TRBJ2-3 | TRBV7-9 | CASSLGQGFGDTDTQYF
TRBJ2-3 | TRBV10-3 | CAISETGVSTDTQYF
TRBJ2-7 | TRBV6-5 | CASSYSSQYYEQYF
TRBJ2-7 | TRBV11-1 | CASSFRYRDSRYEQYF
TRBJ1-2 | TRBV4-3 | CASSPARGSNYGYTF
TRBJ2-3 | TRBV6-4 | CASSPEGGAYTDTQYF
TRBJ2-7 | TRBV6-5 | CASSTRGEQYF
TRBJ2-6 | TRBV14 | CASSQEALGGANVLTF
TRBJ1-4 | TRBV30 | CAWDSDRWPEKLFF
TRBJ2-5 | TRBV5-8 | CASSLWSDGETQYF
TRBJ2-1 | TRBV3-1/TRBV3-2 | CASSQAGLADNEQFF